This T cell receptor (beta chain) was captured by sequencing in a study of identical twins. The germline gives CDR1 SGHAT, CDR2 FQNNGV. Trimming removed 2 bases at V and 1 base at J, with 17 bases between. This CDR3 has 18 residues. cDNA molecules carried unique molecular identifiers, and template switching added a universal primer site. TCRdb processed the 5' RACE reads anew with MiXCR; each CDR3 protein has one entry. The sample lists 450,000 or so distinct CDR3 sequences; 20% to 25% were seen once. This same sample was also taken into another study, of T cells expressing NK-cell markers. That source reports: Dominant NKG2C+ clonotypes in a handful of donors made up roughly 1.0-7.0% of CD8+ T cells.

The chain is built from TRBV11-2 and TRBJ2-2; D is perhaps TRBD1 or TRBD2 (6 bases each). The TCR comes from a woman aged 18-29 years in good health. The sequencing sample was made of CD4+ T cells sorted from blood. CDR3 amino acids: CASSLYLWGAKNTGELFF. The CDR3 nucleotides read TGTGCCAGCAGCTTATATTTGTGGGGGGCGAAGAACACCGGGGAGCTGTTTTTT.